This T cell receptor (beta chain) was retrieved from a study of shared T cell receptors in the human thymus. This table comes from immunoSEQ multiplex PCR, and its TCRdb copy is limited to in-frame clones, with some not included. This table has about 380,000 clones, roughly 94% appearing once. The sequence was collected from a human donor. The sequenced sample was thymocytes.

The CDR3 bases are TGTGCCAGCAGCCCGGCGACTAGCCACGAGCAGTACTTC. Its translation is CASSPATSHEQYF. The gene calls are TRBV14 and TRBJ2-7, with TRBD2 matching 7 bases. The CDR3 contains 13 residues. Germline V CDR1 and CDR2: SGHDN, FVKESK. V lost 4 bases and J lost 5; bases outside the gene matches: 5.